The 25 T cell receptor beta chains in this list originate from one sample, sequenced in a study of CXCR3-negative and CXCR3-positive naive CD8 T cells. Study results and caveats: Comparison of naive cells showed more hydrophobic TRB CDR3s in CXCR3-positive than in CXCR3-negative naive cells.

Their specific antigens are unknown. Through 5' RACE with UMI labels, the TRB cDNA libraries were prepared. TCRdb re-called the 5' RACE reads, yielding one record per CDR3 amino acid sequence without DNA. The sample table sets out some 54,000 distinct CDR3 sequences. The sequenced material came from naive CXCR3+ CD8+ T cells from blood. Documented subset: CD45RO-CCR7+CD27+CD95- naive CD8+ T cells expressing CXCR3 (TNR3+). All receptors come from a human donor in good health. Some clones in this sample may be carry-over from other donors' samples.

This chain joins TRBV29-1 and TRBJ2-3; TCRdb's assignment of TRBD1 cannot be checked, as there is no DNA. There are 13 residues in the CDR3. Germline V gene sequence: CDR1 SQVTM, CDR2 ANQGSEA. CDR3 protein: CSASGQFTDTQYF.

CDR3: CASRQGLHGYTF. The J gene is TRBJ1-2, the V gene TRBV19; the TCRdb D gene call, TRBD1, has no DNA to confirm it. Germline V lookup: CDR1 LNHDA, CDR2 SQIVND (reference sequence). The CDR3 is made up of 12 amino acids.

Frequency places this clonotype as medium-sized. The rearrangement joins TRBV29-1 to TRBJ1-1. The germline CDR1 and CDR2 sequences are SQVTM and ANQGSEA. This CDR3 contains 12 residues. CDR3 amino acids: CSVVGMNTEAFF.

The chain is built from TRBV12-3 or TRBV12-4 and TRBJ2-3; TCRdb proposes TRBD2, but this gene call is untestable without DNA. The CDR3 totals 15 residues. This chain's CDR3 is CASSWTSVNTDTQYF.

The genes are TRBV6-5 and TRBJ1-1; TCRdb gives TRBD1 as the D gene, but with no DNA this cannot be confirmed. The CDR3 length is 15 residues. Germline values: CDR1 MNHEY, CDR2 SVGAGI. This CDR3 is CASSWGTGGGTEAFF.

The chain's CDR3 is CASSPQGGGLTYEQYF. The chain uses TRBV6-6 and TRBJ2-7; no DNA is available, so the TRBD1 call from TCRdb remains unchecked. Germline values: CDR1 MNHNY, CDR2 SVGAGI (reference sequence). The CDR3 has 16 amino acids.

The chain combines TRBV7-9 with TRBJ2-1; TCRdb indicates TRBD1, and absent DNA this call remains unverified. Per the germline V gene, CDR1 is SEHNR and CDR2 is FQNEAQ (reference sequence). The CDR3 has 15 residues. CDR3 sequence: CASSFSPGQGGEQFF.

The chain joins TRBV11-3 to TRBJ2-1. Germline V gene lookup returns CDR1 SGHNT and CDR2 YENEEA. The CDR3 contains 13 residues. This chain's CDR3 is CASSLVIQAEQFF.

The rearrangement uses TRBV29-1 and TRBJ1-1. The germline V gene encodes CDR1 SQVTM and CDR2 ANQGSEA. CDR3 length: 12 amino acids. CDR3 residues: CSVLGSSAEAFF.

The chain recombines TRBV7-2 with TRBJ1-1. CDR1 and CDR2 (germline): SGHTA, FQGNSA. The CDR3 covers 14 residues. The CDR3 sequence is CASSFSWSVPEAFF.

The chain links TRBV7-9 to TRBJ2-4; TCRdb outputs TRBD1, but without DNA this stays unchecked. CDR1 SEHNR and CDR2 FQNEAQ come from the germline V gene (reference sequence). This CDR3 has 17 residues. The CDR3 loop reads CASSSNRDARDKNIQYF.

The genes are TRBV9 and TRBJ2-3; TCRdb's assignment of TRBD2 cannot be checked, as there is no DNA. Looked up from germline, CDR1 is SGDLS and CDR2 is YYNGEE. This CDR3 comprises 15 residues. The CDR3 loop is CASSLPGLAGDTQYF. The whole variable domain, remainder taken from reference TRBV9 and TRBJ2-3, is DSGVTQTPKHLITATGQRVTLRCSPRSGDLSVYWYQQSLDQGLQFLIQYYNGEERAKGNILERFSAQQFPDLHSELNLSSLELGDSALYFCASSLPGLAGDTQYFGPGTRLTVL.

The chain joins TRBV6-5 to TRBJ1-2. Germline V lookup: CDR1 MNHEY, CDR2 SVGAGI. CDR3 length: 14 amino acids. The CDR3 protein is CASSYSVDFYGYTF.

The chain couples TRBV29-1 to TRBJ2-1; TCRdb selects TRBD1, and the lack of DNA leaves this call unchecked. This CDR3 is built from 14 residues. Germline V CDR1 and CDR2: SQVTM, ANQGSEA. The CDR3 sequence is CSVLTGGGYNEQFF.

CDR3 sequence: CASSLEGGGELFF. The J gene is TRBJ2-2, the V gene TRBV5-1. There are 13 residues in the CDR3. Germline loops: CDR1 SGHRS, CDR2 YFSETQ.

The chain is built from TRBV7-7 and TRBJ2-1; TCRdb outputs TRBD1, but without DNA this stays unchecked. Per the germline V gene, CDR1 is SSHAT and CDR2 is FNYEAQ (reference sequence). The length of the CDR3 is 16 residues. The CDR3 reads CASSLEGQGFSNEQFF.

The chain couples TRBV7-2 to TRBJ2-2; the TRBD1 assignment by TCRdb is unverifiable without DNA. The CDR3 spans 15 residues. Germline CDR1 reads SGHTA; CDR2 reads FQGNSA. The CDR3 protein is CASSLSGGAVGELFF.

V usage is TRBV6-5 and J usage is TRBJ2-5; checking the TCRdb D call of TRBD2 is not possible without DNA. This CDR3 contains 18 residues. In germline, CDR1 is MNHEY, CDR2 SVGAGI. The chain's CDR3 is CASSYSGLVRGVFETQYF.

V is TRBV3-1 and J is TRBJ2-5; there is no DNA to check the TCRdb D call of TRBD1. Germline CDR1 reads LGHDT; CDR2 reads YNNKEL (reference sequence). The CDR3 runs to 17 residues. The CDR3 is CASSRIRDREVGETQYF.

The V call is TRBV28, the J call TRBJ1-1. Germline CDR1 and CDR2: MDHEN and SYDVKM. The CDR3 totals 13 residues. CDR3: CASSPSEGTEAFF.

The CDR3 sequence: CASSYDWARGSYEQYF. The chain links TRBV6-2 or TRBV6-3 to TRBJ2-7; without DNA, the TCRdb call of TRBD2 cannot be checked. This CDR3 is built from 16 residues. Germline CDR1 is MNHEY and CDR2 is SVGEGT.

The rearrangement uses TRBV14 and TRBJ2-7; lacking DNA, the TRBD1 call made by TCRdb goes unchecked. Germline CDR1 reads SGHDN; CDR2 reads FVKESK. The CDR3 consists of 13 residues. The CDR3 spells CASSHSDSYEQYF.

The genes are TRBV28 and TRBJ1-4. The V gene's germline CDR1 is MDHEN and CDR2 SYDVKM. The CDR3 totals 13 residues. The CDR3: CASGFPRGEKLFF.

The chain joins TRBV29-1 to TRBJ2-2; the TCRdb D gene call, TRBD1, has no DNA to confirm it. This CDR3 comprises 14 residues. CDR1 and CDR2 from the germline V gene are SQVTM and ANQGSEA. The CDR3 sequence is CLLILGGRAGELFF.

The chain's CDR3 is CASSFHGSSYNEQFF. The chain links TRBV12-3 or TRBV12-4 to TRBJ2-1. This CDR3 has 15 amino acids.